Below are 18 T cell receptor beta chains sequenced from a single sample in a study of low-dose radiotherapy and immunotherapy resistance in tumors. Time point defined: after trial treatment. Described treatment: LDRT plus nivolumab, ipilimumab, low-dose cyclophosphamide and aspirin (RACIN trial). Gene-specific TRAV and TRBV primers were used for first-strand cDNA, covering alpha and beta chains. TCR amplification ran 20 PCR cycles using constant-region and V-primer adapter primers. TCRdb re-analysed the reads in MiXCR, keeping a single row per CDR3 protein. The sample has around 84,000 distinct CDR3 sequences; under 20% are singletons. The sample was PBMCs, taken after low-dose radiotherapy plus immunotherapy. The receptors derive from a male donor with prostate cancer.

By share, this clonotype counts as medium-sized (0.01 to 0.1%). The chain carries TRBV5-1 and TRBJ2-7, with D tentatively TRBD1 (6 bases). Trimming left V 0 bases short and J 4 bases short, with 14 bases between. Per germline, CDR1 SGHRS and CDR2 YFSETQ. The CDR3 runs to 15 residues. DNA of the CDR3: TGCGCCAGCAGCTTGGAGGCAGGGGATTTTTACGAGCAGTACTTC. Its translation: CASSLEAGDFYEQYF. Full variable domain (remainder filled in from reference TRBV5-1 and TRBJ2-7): KAGVTQTPRYLIKTRGQQVTLSCSPISGHRSVSWYQQTPGQGLQFLFEYFSETQRNKGNFPGRFSGRQFSNSRSEMNVSTLELGDSALYLCASSLEAGDFYEQYFGPGTRLTVT.

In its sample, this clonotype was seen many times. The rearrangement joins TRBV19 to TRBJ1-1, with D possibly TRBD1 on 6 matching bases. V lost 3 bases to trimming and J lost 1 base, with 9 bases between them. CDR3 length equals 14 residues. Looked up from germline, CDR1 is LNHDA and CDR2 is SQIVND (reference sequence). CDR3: CASSIGTSNTEAFF. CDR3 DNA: TGTGCCAGTAGTATCGGGACATCGAACACTGAAGCTTTCTTT.

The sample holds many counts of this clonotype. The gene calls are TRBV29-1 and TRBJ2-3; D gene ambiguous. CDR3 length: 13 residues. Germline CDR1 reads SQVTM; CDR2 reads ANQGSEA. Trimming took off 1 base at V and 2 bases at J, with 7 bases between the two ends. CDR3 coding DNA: TGCAGCGTTGAAGTGGGGTTCACAGATACGCAGTATTTT. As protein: CSVEVGFTDTQYF.

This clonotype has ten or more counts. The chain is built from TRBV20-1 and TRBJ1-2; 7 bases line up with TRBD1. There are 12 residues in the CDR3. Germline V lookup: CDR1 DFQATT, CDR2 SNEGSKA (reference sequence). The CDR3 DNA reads TGCAGCGTGAATCGGGACAGCTATGGCTACACCTTC. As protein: CSVNRDSYGYTF.

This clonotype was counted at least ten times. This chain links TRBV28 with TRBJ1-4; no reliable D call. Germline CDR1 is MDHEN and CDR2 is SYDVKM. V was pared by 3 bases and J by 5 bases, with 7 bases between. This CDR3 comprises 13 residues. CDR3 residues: CASSLVENEKLFF. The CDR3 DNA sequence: TGTGCCAGCAGTTTGGTGGAGAATGAAAAACTGTTTTTT.

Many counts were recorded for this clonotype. As DNA, the CDR3 is TGCGCCAGCAGGACGGGACTAGCGGCCGCAGATACGCAGTATTTT. Translated: CASRTGLAAADTQYF. The chain recombines TRBV5-1 with TRBJ2-3; 11 positions agree with TRBD2. Losses at the gene ends were 5 bases for V and 4 bases for J; bases not matched to a gene: 6. The CDR3 consists of 15 residues. Germline CDR1 reads SGHRS; CDR2 reads YFSETQ.

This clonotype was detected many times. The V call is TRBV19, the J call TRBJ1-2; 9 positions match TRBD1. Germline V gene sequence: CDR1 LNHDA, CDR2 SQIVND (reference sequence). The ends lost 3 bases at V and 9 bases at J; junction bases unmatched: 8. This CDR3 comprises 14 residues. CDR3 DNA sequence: TGTGCCAGTAGTATGATTGGGACAGGGCTAAGCTACACCTTC. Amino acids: CASSMIGTGLSYTF. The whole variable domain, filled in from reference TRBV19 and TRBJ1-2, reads DGGITQSPKYLFRKEGQNVTLSCEQNLNHDAMYWYRQDPGQGLRLIYYSQIVNDFQKGDIAEGYSVSREKKESFPLTVTSAQKNPTAFYLCASSMIGTGLSYTFGSGTRLTVV.

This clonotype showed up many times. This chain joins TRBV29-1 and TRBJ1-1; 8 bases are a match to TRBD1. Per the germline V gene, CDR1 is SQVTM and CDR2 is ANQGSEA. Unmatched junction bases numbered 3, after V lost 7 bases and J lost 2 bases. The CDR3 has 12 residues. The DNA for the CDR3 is TGCAGCGCCGGACAGGGAAACACTGAAGCTTTCTTT. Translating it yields CSAGQGNTEAFF.

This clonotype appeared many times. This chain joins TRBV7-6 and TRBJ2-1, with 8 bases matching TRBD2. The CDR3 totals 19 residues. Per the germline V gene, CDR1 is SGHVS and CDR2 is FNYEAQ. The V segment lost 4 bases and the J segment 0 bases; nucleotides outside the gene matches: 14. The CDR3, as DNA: TGTGCCAGCAGCTCCGGGGGGGGGGGAACGGGAGACTCCTACAATGAGCAGTTCTTC. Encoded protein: CASSSGGGGTGDSYNEQFF.

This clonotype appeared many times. CDR3 loop: CAWGLAGTDTQYF. CDR3 bases: TGTGCCTGGGGGCTAGCGGGCACAGATACGCAGTATTTT. The rearrangement uses TRBV30 and TRBJ2-3; TRBD2 agrees at 7 bases. Germline trimming cut 5 bases from V and 1 base from J; bases unmatched to any gene: 3. The CDR3 covers 13 residues. Germline V gene sequence: CDR1 GTSNPN, CDR2 SVGIG (reference sequence).

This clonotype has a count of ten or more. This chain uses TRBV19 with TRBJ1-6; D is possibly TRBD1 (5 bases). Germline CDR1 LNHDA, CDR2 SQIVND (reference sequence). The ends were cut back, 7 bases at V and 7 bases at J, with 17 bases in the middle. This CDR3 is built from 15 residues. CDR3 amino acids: CASNPGAGHNSPLHF. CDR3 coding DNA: TGTGCCAGTAACCCCGGCGCAGGGCACAATTCACCCCTCCACTTT.

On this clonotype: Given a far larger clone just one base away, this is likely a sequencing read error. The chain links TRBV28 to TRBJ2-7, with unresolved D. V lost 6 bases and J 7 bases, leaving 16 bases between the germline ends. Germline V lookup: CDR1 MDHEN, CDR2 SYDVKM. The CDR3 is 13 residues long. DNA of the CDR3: TGTGCCAGCAGGGAATCGTCCTACAATGAGCAGTACTTC. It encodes CASRESSYNEQYF.

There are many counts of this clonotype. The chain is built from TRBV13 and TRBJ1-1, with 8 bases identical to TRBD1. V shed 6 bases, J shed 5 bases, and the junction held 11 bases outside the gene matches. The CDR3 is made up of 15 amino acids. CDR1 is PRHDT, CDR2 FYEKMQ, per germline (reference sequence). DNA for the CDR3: TGTGCCAGCAGGCTAGCAGGGGGCGCGAGGACTGAAGCTTTCTTT. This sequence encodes CASRLAGGARTEAFF. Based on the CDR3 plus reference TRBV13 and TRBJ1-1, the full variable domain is AAGVIQSPRHLIKEKRETATLKCYPIPRHDTVYWYQQGPGQDPQFLISFYEKMQSDKGSIPDRFSAQQFSDYHSELNMSSLELGDSALYFCASRLAGGARTEAFFGQGTRLTVV.

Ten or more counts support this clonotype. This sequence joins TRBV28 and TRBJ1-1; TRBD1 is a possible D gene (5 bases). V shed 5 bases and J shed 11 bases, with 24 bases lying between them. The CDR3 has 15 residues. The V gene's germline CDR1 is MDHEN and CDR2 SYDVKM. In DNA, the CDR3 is TGTGCCAGCAGTACAGGCCCCTTTAGGCCGGGTTCGGCTTTCTTT. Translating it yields CASSTGPFRPGSAFF.

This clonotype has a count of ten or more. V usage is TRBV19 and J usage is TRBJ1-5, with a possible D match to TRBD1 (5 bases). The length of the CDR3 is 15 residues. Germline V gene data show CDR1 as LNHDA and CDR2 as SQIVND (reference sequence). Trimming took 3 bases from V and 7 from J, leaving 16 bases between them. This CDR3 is CASSIAGGTLQPQHF. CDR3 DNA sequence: TGTGCCAGTAGTATCGCGGGAGGGACTTTGCAGCCCCAGCATTTT.

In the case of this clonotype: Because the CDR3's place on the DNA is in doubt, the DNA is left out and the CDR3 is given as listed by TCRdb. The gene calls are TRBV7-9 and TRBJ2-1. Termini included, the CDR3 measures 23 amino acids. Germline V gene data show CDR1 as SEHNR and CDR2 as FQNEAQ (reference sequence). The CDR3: CASTNQTSMYLCASSVWSGEQFF.

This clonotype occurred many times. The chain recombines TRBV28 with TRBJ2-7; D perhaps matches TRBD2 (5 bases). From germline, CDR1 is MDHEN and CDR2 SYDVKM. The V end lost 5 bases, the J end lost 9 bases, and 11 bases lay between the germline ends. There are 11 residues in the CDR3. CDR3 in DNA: TGTGCCAGCAGTGGCCCACTAGGGCAGTACTTC. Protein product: CASSGPLGQYF. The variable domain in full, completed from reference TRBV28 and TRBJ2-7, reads DVKVTQSSRYLVKRTGEKVFLECVQDMDHENMFWYRQDPGLGLRLIYFSYDVKMKEKGDIPEGYSVSREKKERFSLILESASTNQTSMYLCASSGPLGQYFGPGTRLTVT.

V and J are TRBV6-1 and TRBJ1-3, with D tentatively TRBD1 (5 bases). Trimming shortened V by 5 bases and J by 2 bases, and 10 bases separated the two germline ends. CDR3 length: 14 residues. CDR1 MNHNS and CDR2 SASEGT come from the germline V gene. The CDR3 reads CASSPGIAGNTIYF. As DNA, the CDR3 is TGTGCCAGCAGTCCAGGGATTGCTGGAAACACCATATATTTT.